This T cell receptor (beta chain) was recorded in a study of control samples from healthy donors and cancer patients. Generated by immunoSEQ multiplex PCR, the TCRdb table keeps only in-frame clones and is missing some. The sample comprises some 130,000 clones, about nine tenths of which are singletons, and 2% to 2.5% rests with the top ten. Germline values: CDR1 SNHLY, CDR2 FYNNEI. There are 16 residues in the CDR3. With 6 bases clipped from V and 4 bases from J, the junction kept 11 bases outside the gene matches. The receptor comes from a man between 18 and 35 years old in good health. V usage is TRBV2 and J usage is TRBJ1-5, with TRBD1 matching 8 bases. Specimen: blood. The CDR3: CASRGQVGLWNQPQHF. In DNA, the CDR3 is TGTGCCAGCAGGGGACAGGTGGGGCTTTGGAATCAGCCCCAGCATTTT.